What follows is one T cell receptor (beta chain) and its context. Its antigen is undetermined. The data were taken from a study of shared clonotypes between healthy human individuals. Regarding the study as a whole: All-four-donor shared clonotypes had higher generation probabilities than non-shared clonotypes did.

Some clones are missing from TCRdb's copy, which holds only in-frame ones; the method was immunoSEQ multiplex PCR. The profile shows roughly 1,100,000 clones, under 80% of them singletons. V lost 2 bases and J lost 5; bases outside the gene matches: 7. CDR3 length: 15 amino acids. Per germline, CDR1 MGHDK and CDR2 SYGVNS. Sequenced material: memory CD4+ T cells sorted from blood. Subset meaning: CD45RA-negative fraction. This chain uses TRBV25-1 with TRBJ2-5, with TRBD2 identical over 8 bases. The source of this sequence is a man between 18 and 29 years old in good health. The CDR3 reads CASSEAGGGSETQYF. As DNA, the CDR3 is TGTGCCAGCAGTGAAGCAGGCGGGGGGTCGGAGACCCAGTACTTC.